The clone carrying this T cell receptor beta chain was observed a single time. Here immunoSEQ multiplex PCR was the method, and the copy in TCRdb shows in-frame clones only, minus some. The table shows tens of thousands of clones, with approximately 97% occurring only once. Germline lookup yields CDR1 LNHDA and CDR2 SQIVND (reference sequence). The trim removed 3 bases at V and 11 bases at J, leaving 17 bases unmatched. The CDR3 totals 16 residues. The data are from a study of technical replicates of blood from several donors. V gene TRBV19 combines with J gene TRBJ1-1, with 8 bases lining up with TRBD1. What was sequenced was T cells isolated from PBMCs. The TCR comes from a human donor in good health. The CDR3 is CASSILTGVAISRAFF. CDR3 bases: TGTGCCAGTAGTATCCTGACAGGGGTCGCCATCAGTCGGGCTTTCTTT.